Listed here are 25 T cell receptor beta chains from one sample, sequenced in a study of CD4+ T cells in melanoma. The data were produced by immunoSEQ multiplex PCR, yet TCRdb's version contains in-frame clones alone and is incomplete. The repertoire holds more than 90,000 clones, with around 92% as singletons. The specimen sequenced was peripheral blood. These receptors were collected from a human donor with melanoma.

The chain joins TRBV27 to TRBJ2-2, with D hard to call. Germline CDR1 and CDR2: MNHEY and SMNVEV (reference sequence). V was cut by 5 bases and J by 1 base, with 8 bases left in between. The CDR3 is made up of 14 amino acids. CDR3 sequence (DNA): TGTGCCAGCAGTACCTTTAAGAACACCGGGGAGCTGTTTTTT. Protein product: CASSTFKNTGELFF.

V and J are TRBV11-2 and TRBJ2-5; unclear D gene. Germline values: CDR1 SGHAT, CDR2 FQNNGV. Between the trimmed V and J ends, which lost 0 bases and 5 bases, there was a span of 16 bases. The CDR3 is made up of 16 amino acids. This CDR3 reads CASSLELPNGIETQYF. The CDR3 DNA follows: TGTGCCAGCAGCTTAGAACTTCCTAATGGTATTGAGACCCAGTACTTC.

This sequence joins TRBV15 and TRBJ2-1; possibly TRBD1 or TRBD2 for D (6 bases each). The germline V gene has CDR1 LNHNV and CDR2 YYDKDF (reference sequence). V lost 1 base to trimming and J lost 9 bases, with 19 bases between them. CDR3 length: 16 residues. CDR3 DNA sequence: TGTGCCACCAGCAGAGGATCGGGGGCCGAGGGCGGTGAGCAGTTCTTC. Its protein is CATSRGSGAEGGEQFF.

The chain recombines TRBV28 with TRBJ2-7; weak D call: TRBD2 (5 bases). V dropped 2 bases and J dropped 7 bases, with 6 bases sitting between them. The CDR3 spans 11 residues. Germline assignment: CDR1 MDHEN and CDR2 SYDVKM. The CDR3 loop is CASSLRREQYF. CDR3 sequence (DNA): TGTGCCAGCAGTTTAAGGAGGGAGCAGTACTTC.

This chain uses TRBV7-2 with TRBJ2-5; possible D gene TRBD2, 6 bases. The CDR3 has 17 residues. Per germline, CDR1 SGHTA and CDR2 FQGNSA. Trimming removed 0 bases from V and 5 bases from J, with 19 bases in between. The CDR3 nucleotides read TGTGCCAGCAGCTTAGCCGGGAGCGCCGGCGTGTGGGAGACCCAGTACTTC. It translates to CASSLAGSAGVWETQYF.

The rearrangement uses TRBV7-9 and TRBJ2-5; D perhaps matches TRBD1 (6 bases). The CDR3 is 14 residues long. Trimming took 5 bases from V and 0 from J, leaving 10 bases between them. Germline V gene sequence: CDR1 SEHNR, CDR2 FQNEAQ (reference sequence). The CDR3 bases are TGTGCCAGCAGCGCCACAGGGTACCAAGAGACCCAGTACTTC. Translation: CASSATGYQETQYF. The entire variable domain, with the rest obtained from reference TRBV7-9 and TRBJ2-5, is as follows: DTGVSQNPRHKITKRGQNVTFRCDPISEHNRLYWYRQTLGQGPEFLTYFQNEAQLEKSRLLSDRFSAERPKGSFSTLEIQRTEQGDSAMYLCASSATGYQETQYFGPGTRLLVL.

V is TRBV7-9 and J is TRBJ2-7; a possible D gene is TRBD1 (6 bases). Germline lookup yields CDR1 SEHNR and CDR2 FQNEAQ (reference sequence). Trimming removed 4 bases at V and 1 base at J, with 14 bases between. The CDR3 is 15 residues long. CDR3 region: CASSSRGSLSYEQYF. DNA for the CDR3: TGTGCCAGCAGCTCCAGGGGAAGCCTATCCTACGAGCAGTACTTC. The full variable domain, with the rest looked up from reference TRBV7-9 and TRBJ2-7, is DTGVSQNPRHKITKRGQNVTFRCDPISEHNRLYWYRQTLGQGPEFLTYFQNEAQLEKSRLLSDRFSAERPKGSFSTLEIQRTEQGDSAMYLCASSSRGSLSYEQYFGPGTRLTVT.

The gene calls are TRBV9 and TRBJ2-5; 8 bases match TRBD2. After removal of 0 bases from V and 2 bases from J, the junction contained 12 bases not matched to a gene. Germline CDR1 reads SGDLS; CDR2 reads YYNGEE. This CDR3 is built from 18 residues. The CDR3 here is CASSVGGRVAGGQETQYF. CDR3 bases: TGTGCCAGCAGCGTAGGCGGTCGAGTGGCGGGGGGACAAGAGACCCAGTACTTC.

The chain couples TRBV6-1 to TRBJ2-3, with D possibly matching TRBD2 (5 bases). Germline V gene lookup returns CDR1 MNHNS and CDR2 SASEGT. V was shortened by 5 bases and J by 6 bases, with 9 bases between the two germline ends. There are 12 residues in the CDR3. DNA for the CDR3: TGTGCCAGCAGTAATACGGGGGATACGCAGTATTTT. Translating gives CASSNTGDTQYF.

The chain employs TRBV18 and TRBJ1-5; TRBD1 matches 7 bases. CDR3 length: 16 residues. V trimming: 1 base; J trimming: 3 bases; junction bases outside the gene matches: 6. Germline V gene sequence: CDR1 KGHSH, CDR2 LQKENI. The CDR3 DNA is TGTGCCAGCTCACCACAGGGGGCGGGGATCAATCAGCCCCAGCATTTT. Protein sequence: CASSPQGAGINQPQHF.

This rearrangement joins TRBV5-6 to TRBJ2-7; maybe TRBD2 (6 bases). V was clipped by 4 bases and J by 5 bases, with 19 bases between them. The CDR3 has 15 residues. Germline V gives CDR1 SGHDT, CDR2 YYEEEE. CDR3 region: CASSLGVGGRHEQYF. For the CDR3, the DNA is TGTGCCAGCAGCCTGGGGGTCGGGGGTCGACACGAGCAGTACTTC.

This rearrangement joins TRBV10-3 to TRBJ2-7; 10 positions match TRBD2. Germline CDR1 reads ENHRY; CDR2 reads SYGVKD. V lost 2 bases and J lost 2; bases outside the gene matches: 6. The CDR3 is made up of 16 amino acids. The CDR3 reads CAISETSGDNPYEQYF. CDR3 nucleotides: TGTGCCATCAGTGAGACTAGCGGGGATAATCCCTACGAGCAGTACTTC.

The rearrangement joins TRBV27 to TRBJ1-4; TRBD1 is a possible D gene (5 bases). Germline CDR1 reads MNHEY; CDR2 reads SMNVEV (reference sequence). V was clipped by 2 bases and J by 3 bases, with 10 bases between them. The CDR3 consists of 15 residues. The chain's CDR3 is CASSLRQGPNEKLFF. The CDR3 DNA sequence: TGTGCCAGCAGTTTAAGGCAGGGACCTAATGAAAAACTGTTTTTT.

A few counts support this clone. The rearrangement uses TRBV15 and TRBJ1-4; maybe TRBD1 (6 bases). Trimming took off 0 bases at V and 8 bases at J, with 13 bases between the two ends. In germline, CDR1 is LNHNV, CDR2 YYDKDF (reference sequence). The CDR3 has 15 amino acids. The CDR3 sequence is CATSRDWGAEEKLFF. CDR3 DNA sequence: TGTGCCACCAGCAGAGATTGGGGGGCGGAAGAAAAACTGTTTTTT. The full variable domain, rest sourced from reference TRBV15 and TRBJ1-4, is DAMVIQNPRYQVTQFGKPVTLSCSQTLNHNVMYWYQQKSSQAPKLLFHYYDKDFNNEADTPDNFQSRRPNTSFCFLDIRSPGLGDTAMYLCATSRDWGAEEKLFFGSGTQLSVL.

The rearrangement uses TRBV11-2 and TRBJ2-5; D call uncertain. The V and J ends lost 5 bases and 5 bases respectively, with 12 bases between them. CDR1 is SGHAT and CDR2 is FQNNGV in the germline V gene. This CDR3 has 13 residues. CDR3 region: CASSPRFVETQYF. The CDR3 DNA reads TGTGCCAGCAGCCCTAGGTTTGTGGAGACCCAGTACTTC.

J is TRBJ2-3 and V is TRBV7-9; D assignment may be TRBD1 or TRBD2 (5 bases each). CDR3 length equals 15 residues. In germline, CDR1 is SEHNR, CDR2 FQNEAQ (reference sequence). The germline V and J ends were trimmed by 4 bases and 3 bases, with 14 bases remaining between them. The CDR3 region is CASSSRDLRTDTQYF. In DNA, the CDR3 is TGTGCCAGCAGCTCCCGGGACCTTAGAACAGATACGCAGTATTTT.

This rearrangement joins TRBV6-4 to TRBJ2-3, with TRBD1 matching over 9 bases. Germline CDR1 reads MRHNA; CDR2 reads SNTAGT. The CDR3 loop spans 15 amino acids. Trimming removed 3 bases from V and 3 bases from J; junction bases left unmatched: 4. The CDR3 here is CASSEEQGATDTQYF. CDR3 nucleotides: TGTGCCAGCAGTGAGGAACAGGGGGCAACAGATACGCAGTATTTT.

This clone turned up a few times. The chain joins TRBV20-1 to TRBJ2-3; no firm D call. Germline V gene sequence: CDR1 DFQATT, CDR2 SNEGSKA (reference sequence). CDR3 length equals 10 residues. Trimming took off 2 bases at V and 10 bases at J, with 7 bases between the two ends. This chain's CDR3 is CSARLEAQYF. The CDR3, as DNA: TGCAGTGCTAGACTAGAGGCGCAGTATTTT.

This clone was counted a single time. The chain uses TRBV7-9 and TRBJ1-1; 7 positions agree with TRBD1. Germline values: CDR1 SEHNR, CDR2 FQNEAQ (reference sequence). The CDR3 has 13 residues. J lost 3 bases, V lost 11 bases, and 9 bases had no gene match. The CDR3 bases are TGTGCCTGCGCAGCGCAGGGGGACACTGAAGCTTTCTTT. This encodes CACAAQGDTEAFF.

The chain employs TRBV27 and TRBJ1-6, with a possible D match to TRBD1 (5 bases). The CDR3 is made up of 17 amino acids. Trimming shortened V by 2 bases and J by 0 bases, and 11 bases separated the two germline ends. Germline-derived CDR1 and CDR2 are MNHEY and SMNVEV (reference sequence). The CDR3 nucleotides are TGTGCCAGCAGTTTACAACAGGCCAGCTCCTATAATTCACCCCTCCACTTT. It codes for CASSLQQASSYNSPLHF.

The chain has TRBV18 and TRBJ1-2, with D possibly TRBD1 on 6 matching bases. V lost 2 bases and J 2 bases, leaving 12 bases between the germline ends. Germline CDR1 KGHSH, CDR2 LQKENI. This CDR3 region has 15 residues. The CDR3 loop is CASSPSTGSNYGYTF. Written as DNA, the CDR3 is TGTGCCAGCTCACCAAGTACAGGGAGCAACTATGGCTACACCTTC.

This clone was recorded once. The gene calls are TRBV28 and TRBJ2-7; TRBD1 agrees at 9 bases. Per germline, CDR1 MDHEN and CDR2 SYDVKM. The CDR3 has 15 residues. Trimming removed 0 bases from V and 2 bases from J; junction bases left unmatched: 2. The CDR3 is CASSLWGTGTYEQYF. The CDR3 nucleotides are TGTGCCAGCAGTTTATGGGGGACAGGGACCTACGAGCAGTACTTC.

The chain is built from TRBV7-3 and TRBJ2-7, with D possibly being TRBD2 (6 bases). The V end was cut by 5 bases, the J end by 7 bases, with 21 bases between. Germline V gene lookup returns CDR1 SGHTA and CDR2 FQGTGA. The CDR3 runs to 15 residues. The CDR3 DNA reads TGTGCCAGCAGCCAACTCGCCGGGACGGGGACTGAGCAGTACTTC. This encodes CASSQLAGTGTEQYF.

This clone was observed once. The CDR3 protein is CASSQRQGQPQHF. DNA of the CDR3: TGCGCCAGCAGCCAAAGACAGGGGCAGCCCCAGCATTTT. The J gene is TRBJ1-5, the V gene TRBV4-3; TRBD1 matches 8 bases. Germline CDR1 is LGHNA and CDR2 is YSLEER. CDR3 length equals 13 residues. With V trimmed by 2 bases and J by 7 bases, 1 base remained unmatched.

The chain uses TRBV6-1 and TRBJ1-1, with TRBD1 identical over 10 bases. Per germline, CDR1 MNHNS and CDR2 SASEGT. The CDR3 covers 15 residues. The junction had 8 bases not matched to a gene; V was cut back by 6 bases and J by 4 bases. The CDR3 sequence: CASSGQGVRGTEAFF. The CDR3 DNA reads as TGTGCCAGCAGCGGACAGGGGGTTAGGGGCACTGAAGCTTTCTTT.